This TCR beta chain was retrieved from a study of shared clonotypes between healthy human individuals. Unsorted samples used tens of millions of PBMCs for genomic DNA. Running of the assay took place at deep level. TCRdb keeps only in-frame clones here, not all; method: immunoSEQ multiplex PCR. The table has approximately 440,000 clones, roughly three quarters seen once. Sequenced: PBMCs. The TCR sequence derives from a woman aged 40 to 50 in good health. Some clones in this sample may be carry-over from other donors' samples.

The CDR3 loop reads CASSERGEVGGYTF. CDR3 sequence (DNA): TGTGCCAGCAGTGAGAGGGGTGAGGTAGGGGGCTACACCTTC. The chain uses TRBV2 and TRBJ1-2, with D tentatively TRBD1 (5 bases). The length of the CDR3 is 14 residues. Trimming shortened V by 3 bases and J by 8 bases, and 16 bases separated the two germline ends. Germline CDR1 reads SNHLY; CDR2 reads FYNNEI.